The source of this T cell receptor beta chain is a study of cytomegalovirus exposure and HLA in healthy donors. Germline CDR1 reads LNHNV; CDR2 reads YYDKDF (reference sequence). Between the trimmed V and J ends, which lost 1 base and 6 bases, there was a span of 12 bases. The CDR3 sequence is 14 residues long. PCR primers comprised 60 Vbeta and 13 Jbeta primers. The assay was immunoSEQ multiplex PCR, and TCRdb's table has in-frame clones only and misses some. Of about 160,000 clones in the sample, approximately 80% were seen once. The chain couples TRBV15 to TRBJ1-1; D remains unclear. This clonotype was obtained from a man in his late teens or twenties in good health and CMV-seropositive. Source material: PBMCs. The CDR3 protein is CATSRAGRRAEAFF. Written as DNA, the CDR3 is TGTGCCACCAGCAGAGCGGGGAGAAGGGCTGAAGCTTTCTTT.